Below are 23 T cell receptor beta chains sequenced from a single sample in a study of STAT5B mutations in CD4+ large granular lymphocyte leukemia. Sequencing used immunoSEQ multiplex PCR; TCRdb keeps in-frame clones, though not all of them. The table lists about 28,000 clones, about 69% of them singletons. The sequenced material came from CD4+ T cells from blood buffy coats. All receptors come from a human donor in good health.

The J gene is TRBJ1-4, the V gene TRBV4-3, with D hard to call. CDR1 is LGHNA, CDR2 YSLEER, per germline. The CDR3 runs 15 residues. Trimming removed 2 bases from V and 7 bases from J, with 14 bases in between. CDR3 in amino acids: CASSQSWAGREKLFF. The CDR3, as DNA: TGCGCCAGCAGCCAATCCTGGGCGGGTCGTGAAAAACTGTTTTTT.

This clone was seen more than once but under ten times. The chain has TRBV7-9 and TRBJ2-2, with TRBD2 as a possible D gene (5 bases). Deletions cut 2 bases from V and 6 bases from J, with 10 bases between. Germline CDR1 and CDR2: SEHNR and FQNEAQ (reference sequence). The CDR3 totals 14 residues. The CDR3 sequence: CASSLNAGSGELFF. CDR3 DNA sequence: TGTGCCAGCAGCTTAAATGCGGGTTCCGGGGAGCTGTTTTTT.

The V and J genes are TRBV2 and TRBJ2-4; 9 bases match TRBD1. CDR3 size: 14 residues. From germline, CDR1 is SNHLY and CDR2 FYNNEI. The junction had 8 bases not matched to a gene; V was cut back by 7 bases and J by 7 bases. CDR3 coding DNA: TGTGCCAGCACCACCCCGGGACAGGGCAACATTCAGTACTTC. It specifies CASTTPGQGNIQYF.

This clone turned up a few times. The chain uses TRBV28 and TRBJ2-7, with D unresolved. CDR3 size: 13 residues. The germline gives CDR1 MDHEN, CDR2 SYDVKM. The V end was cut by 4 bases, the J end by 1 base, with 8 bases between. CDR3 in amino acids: CASSYTASYEQYF. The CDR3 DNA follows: TGTGCCAGCAGTTACACAGCGTCCTACGAGCAGTACTTC.

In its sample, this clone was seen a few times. CDR3 in amino acids: CASSVQGRRDEQYF. CDR3 nucleotide sequence: TGTGCCAGCAGCGTACAGGGGAGAAGGGACGAGCAGTACTTC. The rearrangement uses TRBV5-4 and TRBJ2-7, with 7 bases that match TRBD1. The J segment lost 5 bases and the V segment lost 4 bases, leaving 9 bases of the junction unmatched. Germline values: CDR1 SGHNT, CDR2 YYREEE (reference sequence). The CDR3 covers 14 residues. The whole variable domain, filled in from reference TRBV5-4 and TRBJ2-7, reads ETGVTQSPTHLIKTRGQQVTLRCSSQSGHNTVSWYQQALGQGPQFIFQYYREEENGRGNFPPRFSGLQFPNYSSELNVNALELDDSALYLCASSVQGRRDEQYFGPGTRLTVT.

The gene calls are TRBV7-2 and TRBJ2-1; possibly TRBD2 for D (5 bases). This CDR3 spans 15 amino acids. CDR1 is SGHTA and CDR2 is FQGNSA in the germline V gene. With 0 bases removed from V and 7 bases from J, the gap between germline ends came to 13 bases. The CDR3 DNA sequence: TGTGCCAGCAGCTTAGCGGGAGAACCCACGAATGAGCAGTTCTTC. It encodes CASSLAGEPTNEQFF.

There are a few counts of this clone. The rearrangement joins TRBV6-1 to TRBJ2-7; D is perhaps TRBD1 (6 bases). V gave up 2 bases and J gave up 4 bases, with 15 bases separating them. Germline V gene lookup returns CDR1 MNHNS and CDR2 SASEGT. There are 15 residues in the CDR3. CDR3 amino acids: CASSERGFELYEQYF. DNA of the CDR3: TGTGCCAGCAGTGAAAGGGGGTTTGAACTATACGAGCAGTACTTC.

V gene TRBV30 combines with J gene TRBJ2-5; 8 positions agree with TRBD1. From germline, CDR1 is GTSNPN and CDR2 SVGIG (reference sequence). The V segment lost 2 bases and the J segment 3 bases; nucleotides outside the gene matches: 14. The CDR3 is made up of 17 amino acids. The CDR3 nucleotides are TGTGCCTGGAGTCCGAGTGGACAGGGCCGACTCAAAGAGACCCAGTACTTC. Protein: CAWSPSGQGRLKETQYF.

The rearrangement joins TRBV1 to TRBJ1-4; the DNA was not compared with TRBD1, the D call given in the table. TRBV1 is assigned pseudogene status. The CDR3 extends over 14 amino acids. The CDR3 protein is CTSSPRTENEKLFF. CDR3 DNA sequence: TGCACCAGCAGCCCTCGGACAGAGAATGAAAAACTGTTTTTT.

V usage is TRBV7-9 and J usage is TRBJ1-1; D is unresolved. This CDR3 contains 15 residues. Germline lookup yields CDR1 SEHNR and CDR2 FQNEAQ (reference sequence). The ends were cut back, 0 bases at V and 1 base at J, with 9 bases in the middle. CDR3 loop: CASSLAGTANTEAFF. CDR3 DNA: TGTGCCAGCAGCTTAGCAGGAACAGCGAACACTGAAGCTTTCTTT.

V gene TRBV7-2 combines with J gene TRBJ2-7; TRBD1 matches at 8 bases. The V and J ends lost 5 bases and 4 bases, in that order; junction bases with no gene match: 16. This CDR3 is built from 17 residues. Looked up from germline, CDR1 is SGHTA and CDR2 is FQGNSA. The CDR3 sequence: CASSQRTGPGLRYEQYF. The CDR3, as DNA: TGTGCCAGCAGCCAACGGACAGGGCCGGGACTGAGGTACGAGCAGTACTTC.

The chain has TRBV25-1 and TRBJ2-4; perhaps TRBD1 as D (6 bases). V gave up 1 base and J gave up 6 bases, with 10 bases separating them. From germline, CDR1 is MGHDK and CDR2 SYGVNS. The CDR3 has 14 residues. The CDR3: CASSESARGNIQYF. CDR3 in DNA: TGTGCCAGCAGTGAATCAGCCAGGGGAAACATTCAGTACTTC.

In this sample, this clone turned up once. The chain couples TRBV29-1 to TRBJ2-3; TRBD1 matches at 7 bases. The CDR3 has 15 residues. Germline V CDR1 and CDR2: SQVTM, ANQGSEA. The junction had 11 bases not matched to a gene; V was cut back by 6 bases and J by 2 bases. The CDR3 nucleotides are TGCAGCGTCCCCAAACAGGACAGGTACACAGATACGCAGTATTTT. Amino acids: CSVPKQDRYTDTQYF.

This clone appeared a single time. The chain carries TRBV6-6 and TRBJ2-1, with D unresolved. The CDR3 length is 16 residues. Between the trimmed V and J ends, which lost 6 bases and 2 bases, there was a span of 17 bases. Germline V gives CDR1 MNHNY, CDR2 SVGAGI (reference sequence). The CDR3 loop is CASRNTRGRPYNEQFF. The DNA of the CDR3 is TGTGCCAGCAGAAACACTCGCGGACGCCCCTACAATGAGCAGTTCTTC.

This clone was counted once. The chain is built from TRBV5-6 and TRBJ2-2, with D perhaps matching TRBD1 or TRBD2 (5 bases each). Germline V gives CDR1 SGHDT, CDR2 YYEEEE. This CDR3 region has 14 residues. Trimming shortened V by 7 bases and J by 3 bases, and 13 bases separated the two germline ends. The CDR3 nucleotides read TGTGCCAGCTCCAGAGGGGAATACACCGGGGAGCTGTTTTTT. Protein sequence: CASSRGEYTGELFF.

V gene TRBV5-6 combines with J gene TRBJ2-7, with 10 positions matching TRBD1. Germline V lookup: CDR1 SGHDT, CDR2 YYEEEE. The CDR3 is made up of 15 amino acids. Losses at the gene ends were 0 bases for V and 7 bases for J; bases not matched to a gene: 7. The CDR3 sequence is CASSLARDRGMEQYF. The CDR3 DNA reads TGTGCCAGCAGCTTGGCCCGGGACAGGGGAATGGAGCAGTACTTC.

The CDR3 protein is CASRDRGGQGNYGYTF. The CDR3 DNA reads as TGTGCCAGCAGAGACCGAGGGGGACAGGGGAACTATGGCTACACCTTC. The rearrangement joins TRBV2 to TRBJ1-2; 10 bases are shared with TRBD1. Germline loops: CDR1 SNHLY, CDR2 FYNNEI. J lost 2 bases, V lost 6 bases, and 9 bases had no gene match. This CDR3 has 16 amino acids. Supplemented by reference TRBV2 and TRBJ1-2, the full variable domain reads EPEVTQTPSHQVTQMGQEVILRCVPISNHLYFYWYRQILGQKVEFLVSFYNNEISEKSEIFDDQFSVERPDGSNFTLKIRSTKLEDSAMYFCASRDRGGQGNYGYTFGSGTRLTVV.

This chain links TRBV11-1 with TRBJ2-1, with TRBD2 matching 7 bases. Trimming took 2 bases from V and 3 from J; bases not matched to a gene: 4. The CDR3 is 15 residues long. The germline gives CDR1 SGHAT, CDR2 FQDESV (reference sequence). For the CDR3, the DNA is TGTGCCAGCAGCTTAAGGCGGGAGCGCTACAATGAGCAGTTCTTC. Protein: CASSLRRERYNEQFF. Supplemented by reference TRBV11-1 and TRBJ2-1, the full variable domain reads EAEVAQSPRYKITEKSQAVAFWCDPISGHATLYWYRQILGQGPELLVQFQDESVVDDSQLPKDRFSAERLKGVDSTLKIQPAELGDSAMYLCASSLRRERYNEQFFGPGTRLTVL.

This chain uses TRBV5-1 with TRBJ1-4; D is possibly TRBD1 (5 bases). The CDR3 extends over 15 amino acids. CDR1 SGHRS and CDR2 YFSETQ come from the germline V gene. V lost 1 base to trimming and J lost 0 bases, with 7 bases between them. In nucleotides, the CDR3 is TGCGCCAGCAGCTTGAGCAGGGCAACTAATGAAAAACTGTTTTTT. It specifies CASSLSRATNEKLFF.

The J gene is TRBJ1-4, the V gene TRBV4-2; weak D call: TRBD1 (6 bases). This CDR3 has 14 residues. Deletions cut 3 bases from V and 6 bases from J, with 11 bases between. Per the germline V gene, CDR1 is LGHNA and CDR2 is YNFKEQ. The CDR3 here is CASSHGQLDEKLFF. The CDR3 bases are TGTGCCAGCAGCCACGGACAGCTTGATGAAAAACTGTTTTTT.

CDR3 in DNA: TGTGCCAGCAGCTTATTTGGACCTACCGCACCAGATACGCAGTATTTT. This translates into CASSLFGPTAPDTQYF. The genes are TRBV7-2 and TRBJ2-3; D call uncertain. Trimming pared 2 bases from V and 4 bases from J, leaving 16 bases between. Looked up from germline, CDR1 is SGHTA and CDR2 is FQGNSA. The CDR3 consists of 16 residues.

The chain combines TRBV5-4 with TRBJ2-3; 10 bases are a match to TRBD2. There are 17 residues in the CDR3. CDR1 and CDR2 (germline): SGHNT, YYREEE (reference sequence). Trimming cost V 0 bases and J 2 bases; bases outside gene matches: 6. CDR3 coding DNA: TGTGCCAGCAGCTTGGCGGTTAGCGGGAGGAACACAGATACGCAGTATTTT. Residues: CASSLAVSGRNTDTQYF.

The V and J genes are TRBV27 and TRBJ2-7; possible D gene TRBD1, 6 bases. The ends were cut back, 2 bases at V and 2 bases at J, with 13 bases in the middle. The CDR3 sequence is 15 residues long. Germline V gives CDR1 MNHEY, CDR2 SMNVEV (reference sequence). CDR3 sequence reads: CASSLQGTLPYEQYF. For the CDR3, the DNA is TGTGCCAGCAGTTTACAGGGGACCCTACCCTACGAGCAGTACTTC.